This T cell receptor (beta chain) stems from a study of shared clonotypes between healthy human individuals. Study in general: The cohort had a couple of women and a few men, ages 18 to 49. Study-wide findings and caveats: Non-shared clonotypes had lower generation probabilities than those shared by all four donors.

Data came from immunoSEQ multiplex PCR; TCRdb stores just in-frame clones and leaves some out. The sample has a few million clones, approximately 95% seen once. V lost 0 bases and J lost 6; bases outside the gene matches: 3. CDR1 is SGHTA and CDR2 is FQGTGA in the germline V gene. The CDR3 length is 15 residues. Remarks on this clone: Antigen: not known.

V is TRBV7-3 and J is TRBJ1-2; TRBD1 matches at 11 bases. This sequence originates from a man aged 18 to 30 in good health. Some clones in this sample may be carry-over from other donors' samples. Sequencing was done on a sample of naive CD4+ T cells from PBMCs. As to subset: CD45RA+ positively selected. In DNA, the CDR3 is TGTGCCAGCAGCTTAACGGGGACAGGGGGAAATGGCTACACCTTC. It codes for CASSLTGTGGNGYTF.